The 29 T cell receptor beta chains below were found in one sample sequenced in a study of blood T cell repertoires in COVID-19. The repertoire was sequenced with immunoSEQ multiplex PCR; TCRdb's copy has only in-frame clones and lacks some. The repertoire includes over 250,000 clones, 89% of them detected once, and approximately 12% sits in the top ten. Sequencing was carried out using peripheral blood. The receptor source for this set is a woman aged 60-75 years with acute or convalescent COVID-19.

V is TRBV19 and J is TRBJ1-2; possible D gene TRBD1, 5 bases. Per germline, CDR1 LNHDA and CDR2 SQIVND (reference sequence). Trimming removed 7 bases from V and 0 bases from J, with 18 bases in between. The CDR3 totals 16 residues. The CDR3 loop reads CASIGPGGTTNYGYTF. In nucleotides, the CDR3 is TGTGCCAGTATTGGCCCCGGCGGGACTACTAACTATGGCTACACCTTC.

J is TRBJ2-1 and V is TRBV7-2, with 7 bases that match TRBD1. Germline loops: CDR1 SGHTA, CDR2 FQGNSA. Trimming at V came to 5 bases and at J to 0 bases, leaving 7 bases not matched to a gene. This CDR3 is 16 amino acids long. DNA for the CDR3: TGTGCCAGCAGCCGGGACAGCCGTCGCTCCTACAATGAGCAGTTCTTC. This codes for CASSRDSRRSYNEQFF.

V gene TRBV10-3 combines with J gene TRBJ1-3; the match to TRBD1 covers 8 bases. This CDR3 has 16 residues. V shed 9 bases and J 0 bases; nucleotides not matched to a gene: 10. Germline CDR1 ENHRY, CDR2 SYGVKD. The CDR3 sequence: CAIFEGQGASGNTIYF. The CDR3 region has the DNA TGTGCCATATTTGAGGGGCAGGGGGCCTCTGGAAACACCATATATTTT.

The chain links TRBV15 to TRBJ1-2, with D possibly matching TRBD1 (5 bases). Germline V gene lookup returns CDR1 LNHNV and CDR2 YYDKDF (reference sequence). Trimming pared 0 bases from V and 6 bases from J, leaving 20 bases between. CDR3 length: 17 amino acids. CDR3 loop: CATSRDRGLLGLNGYTF. The CDR3 region has the DNA TGTGCCACCAGCAGAGATAGGGGCCTTCTGGGGCTGAATGGCTACACCTTC.

The chain joins TRBV6-1 to TRBJ1-2, with TRBD1 as a possible D gene (5 bases). CDR1 is MNHNS and CDR2 is SASEGT in the germline V gene. Trimming stripped 1 base from V and 3 bases from J, with 9 bases between. This CDR3 comprises 14 residues. The CDR3 region is CASSEGGDHYGYTF. The CDR3 region has the DNA TGTGCCAGCAGTGAAGGGGGGGACCACTATGGCTACACCTTC.

The V and J genes are TRBV5-5 and TRBJ1-3; 9 nucleotides agree with TRBD1. The ends lost 4 bases at V and 0 bases at J; junction bases unmatched: 2. Germline-derived CDR1 and CDR2 are SGHKS and YYEKEE (reference sequence). The CDR3 length is 15 residues. The CDR3 reads CASSPGQGSGNTIYF. The CDR3 bases are TGTGCCAGCAGCCCGGGACAGGGCTCTGGAAACACCATATATTTT.

The chain couples TRBV9 to TRBJ1-3, with 8 bases fitting TRBD1. Germline V gene sequence: CDR1 SGDLS, CDR2 YYNGEE. Losses at the gene ends were 6 bases for V and 3 bases for J; bases not matched to a gene: 5. CDR3 length equals 14 residues. Here the CDR3 reads CASTRTGGGNTIYF. CDR3 coding DNA: TGTGCCAGCACCCGTACAGGGGGTGGAAACACCATATATTTT. Full variable domain (outside the CDR3, taken from reference TRBV9 and TRBJ1-3): DSGVTQTPKHLITATGQRVTLRCSPRSGDLSVYWYQQSLDQGLQFLIQYYNGEERAKGNILERFSAQQFPDLHSELNLSSLELGDSALYFCASTRTGGGNTIYFGEGSWLTVV.

For this clone: The identical CDR3 is also encoded by other nucleotide sequences in the sample. The rearrangement links TRBV5-4 to TRBJ2-7; maybe TRBD1 (5 bases). CDR3 size: 14 residues. Germline V gene sequence: CDR1 SGHNT, CDR2 YYREEE (reference sequence). The V gene lost 1 base and the J gene lost 1 base, with 9 bases spanning the gap. The CDR3: CASSLQGGSYEQYF. The CDR3 nucleotides read TGTGCCAGCAGCTTGCAGGGCGGATCCTACGAGCAGTACTTC.

This sequence joins TRBV24-1 and TRBJ2-1; 9 bases align to TRBD2. The CDR3 has 16 residues. V was pared by 3 bases and J by 8 bases, with 10 bases of the junction left unmatched. Germline lookup yields CDR1 KGHDR and CDR2 SFDVKD. The CDR3 coding sequence is TGTGCCACCAGTGATGCGTTAGCGGGGGTGAGGGATGAGCAGTTCTTC. Residues: CATSDALAGVRDEQFF.

V and J are TRBV4-1 and TRBJ1-3; D ambiguous. Germline lookup yields CDR1 MGHRA and CDR2 YSYEKL. This CDR3 region has 16 residues. Between the trimmed V and J ends, which lost 3 bases and 8 bases, there was a span of 20 bases. The CDR3 bases are TGCGCCAGCAGCCACCCCAGACTCACTACCACCGACACCATATATTTT. Residues: CASSHPRLTTTDTIYF.

The V call is TRBV7-2, the J call TRBJ1-2; 7 positions match TRBD1. The CDR3 has 13 residues. V lost 4 bases to trimming and J lost 8 bases; unmatched junction nucleotides: 7. Looked up from germline, CDR1 is SGHTA and CDR2 is FQGNSA. The CDR3 sequence: CASSSQGGFGYTF. For the CDR3, the DNA is TGTGCCAGCAGCTCCCAAGGGGGCTTCGGCTACACCTTC.

Concerning this clone itself: At one boundary the junction diverges from the germline segment, which might be a read error. The V call is TRBV11-3, the J call TRBJ1-1; D might be TRBD1 (6 bases). This CDR3 comprises 14 residues. Germline V gene lookup returns CDR1 SGHNT and CDR2 YENEEA. As DNA, the CDR3 is TGTGCCAACAGCTTAGGGGACACGAACACTGAAGCTTTCTTT. It yields the protein CANSLGDTNTEAFF. Looking up the rest from reference TRBV11-3 and TRBJ1-1 gives the full variable domain: EAGVVQSPRYKIIEKKQPVAFWCNPISGHNTLYWYLQNLGQGPELLIRYENEEAVDDSQLPKDRFSAERLKGVDSTLKIQPAELGDSAVYLCANSLGDTNTEAFFGQGTRLTVV.

The rearrangement joins TRBV19 to TRBJ1-5; D may be TRBD1 (6 bases). Trimming removed 4 bases at V and 2 bases at J, with 9 bases between. There are 14 residues in the CDR3. Germline values: CDR1 LNHDA, CDR2 SQIVND (reference sequence). CDR3 sequence: CASSTGAGNQPQHF. The CDR3 nucleotides read TGTGCCAGTAGTACAGGGGCTGGCAATCAGCCCCAGCATTTT.

The chain has TRBV6-2 or TRBV6-3 and TRBJ2-1; 9 bases line up with TRBD2. Losses at the gene ends were 2 bases for V and 2 bases for J; bases not matched to a gene: 4. The CDR3 is 16 residues long. CDR1 MNHEY and CDR2 SVGEGT come from the germline V gene. CDR3 coding DNA: TGTGCCAGCAGTTACGGGCGGACTAGCGCCTACAATGAGCAGTTCTTC. Translating it yields CASSYGRTSAYNEQFF.

The chain carries TRBV29-1 and TRBJ2-1; a weak D match, TRBD2 (6 bases). Deletions cut 7 bases from V and 1 base from J, with 14 bases between. The CDR3 has 14 amino acids. In germline, CDR1 is SQVTM, CDR2 ANQGSEA. CDR3 protein: CSALLARSYNEQFF. The CDR3 region has the DNA TGCAGCGCTCTACTAGCTAGGTCCTACAATGAGCAGTTCTTC.

This chain uses TRBV19 with TRBJ1-3, with 7 bases aligning to TRBD1. The CDR3 has 15 amino acids. Per germline, CDR1 LNHDA and CDR2 SQIVND (reference sequence). The V and J ends lost 5 bases and 0 bases, in that order; junction bases with no gene match: 4. The CDR3, as DNA: TGTGCCAGTAGTCGGGGACAGAACTCTGGAAACACCATATATTTT. Its protein product is CASSRGQNSGNTIYF.

The rearrangement links TRBV6-5 to TRBJ1-6; D perhaps matches TRBD1 (5 bases). V gave up 6 bases and J gave up 4 bases, with 10 bases separating them. Germline loops: CDR1 MNHEY, CDR2 SVGAGI. This CDR3 has 14 residues. This chain's CDR3 is CASSPTAYNSPLHF. In DNA, the CDR3 is TGTGCCAGCAGCCCGACAGCATATAATTCACCCCTCCACTTT.

The chain uses TRBV7-3 and TRBJ2-5; 12 nucleotides match TRBD2. V dropped 4 bases and J dropped 2; count of bases not matched to a gene: 2. Per germline, CDR1 SGHTA and CDR2 FQGTGA. This CDR3 is built from 15 residues. CDR3 protein: CASSSLAGGQETQYF. For the CDR3, the DNA is TGTGCCAGCAGCTCCCTAGCGGGGGGGCAAGAGACCCAGTACTTC.

The rearrangement links TRBV6-2 or TRBV6-3 to TRBJ2-5, with a weak D call TRBD1 (6 bases). The CDR3 sequence is 14 residues long. Germline V gene data show CDR1 as MNHEY and CDR2 as SVGEGT. Trimming shortened V by 1 base and J by 4 bases, and 10 bases separated the two germline ends. Written as DNA, the CDR3 is TGTGCCAGCAGTTACTTACAGGGTGGAGAGACCCAGTACTTC. Its translation: CASSYLQGGETQYF.

The chain employs TRBV19 and TRBJ1-1; D is unclear. From germline, CDR1 is LNHDA and CDR2 SQIVND (reference sequence). V was shortened by 5 bases and J by 4 bases, with 11 bases between the two germline ends. CDR3 size: 13 residues. DNA for the CDR3: TGTGCCAGTAGTTCATCACCGGGCACTGAAGCTTTCTTT. This gives the protein CASSSSPGTEAFF.

The J gene is TRBJ2-7, the V gene TRBV6-2 or TRBV6-3, with TRBD2 as a possible D gene (5 bases). The V gene lost 0 bases and the J gene lost 3 bases, with 12 bases spanning the gap. CDR1 and CDR2 from the germline V gene are MNHEY and SVGEGT. There are 15 residues in the CDR3. The CDR3 here is CASSYSGGRNYEQYF. CDR3 coding DNA: TGTGCCAGCAGTTACTCCGGCGGGCGAAACTACGAGCAGTACTTC.

This clone was seen only once. The chain is built from TRBV6-6 and TRBJ1-5, with D maybe TRBD1 (5 bases). V dropped 8 bases and J dropped 0 bases, with 17 bases sitting between them. Per the germline V gene, CDR1 is MNHNY and CDR2 is SVGAGI (reference sequence). This CDR3 contains 16 residues. CDR3 sequence (DNA): TGTGCCAGCCTAGACCGACAGACCTATAGCAATCAGCCCCAGCATTTT. Its protein product is CASLDRQTYSNQPQHF.

J is TRBJ1-5 and V is TRBV27; D possibly corresponds to TRBD1 (6 bases). Germline V gene sequence: CDR1 MNHEY, CDR2 SMNVEV (reference sequence). The ends were cut back, 4 bases at V and 2 bases at J, with 12 bases in the middle. This CDR3 is 15 amino acids long. The CDR3, as DNA: TGTGCCAGCAGTTCAATTTACAGGGGCAATCAGCCCCAGCATTTT. Translation gives CASSSIYRGNQPQHF.

The CDR3 region is CASMGPGSSYNEQFF. The CDR3 nucleotides read TGTGCCAGTATGGGCCCGGGAAGCTCCTACAATGAGCAGTTCTTC. This chain joins TRBV19 and TRBJ2-1; D may be TRBD2 (5 bases). With 7 bases removed from V and 0 bases from J, the gap between germline ends came to 13 bases. The germline CDR1 and CDR2 sequences are LNHDA and SQIVND (reference sequence). This CDR3 comprises 15 residues.

The chain recombines TRBV5-1 with TRBJ1-2, with D unresolved. The CDR3 has 13 residues. The V gene's germline CDR1 is SGHRS and CDR2 YFSETQ. Trimming removed 4 bases at V and 2 bases at J, with 9 bases between. In nucleotides, the CDR3 is TGCGCCAGCAGCAACGGGGAAAACTATGGCTACACCTTC. This sequence encodes CASSNGENYGYTF.

The chain is built from TRBV5-5 and TRBJ2-2; D remains unclear. The CDR3 sequence is 15 residues long. V was clipped by 1 base and J by 2 bases, with 9 bases between them. From germline, CDR1 is SGHKS and CDR2 YYEKEE (reference sequence). The chain's CDR3 is CASSLSTTNTGELFF. For the CDR3, the DNA is TGTGCCAGCAGCTTGAGCACTACCAACACCGGGGAGCTGTTTTTT.

The chain uses TRBV7-9 and TRBJ1-5; possible D gene TRBD1, 5 bases. This CDR3 contains 17 residues. The ends were cut back, 2 bases at V and 3 bases at J, with 17 bases in the middle. The germline V gene encodes CDR1 SEHNR and CDR2 FQNEAQ (reference sequence). The DNA of the CDR3 is TGTGCCAGCAGCTTAAGTCCTGGGCAGGGCTTCAATCAGCCCCAGCATTTT. This translates into CASSLSPGQGFNQPQHF.

V is TRBV3-1 (or the pseudogene TRBV3-2) and J is TRBJ2-5; 7 bases fit TRBD1. Germline-derived CDR1 and CDR2 are LGHDT and YNNKEL (reference sequence). V lost 2 bases and J lost 3; bases outside the gene matches: 3. CDR3 size: 14 residues. CDR3 sequence reads: CASSQRTGKETQYF. DNA of the CDR3: TGTGCCAGCAGCCAACGGACAGGCAAAGAGACCCAGTACTTC.

This clone was seen a single time. The V gene is TRBV6-1, the J gene TRBJ2-5; D may be TRBD2 (6 bases). Trimming took off 4 bases at V and 6 bases at J, with 24 bases between the two ends. Germline CDR1 reads MNHNS; CDR2 reads SASEGT. This CDR3 spans 17 amino acids. This chain's CDR3 is CASSALAGREVLQTQYF. In nucleotides, the CDR3 is TGTGCCAGCAGTGCTCTCGCCGGCAGGGAGGTTCTACAGACCCAGTACTTC.